These 27 T cell receptor beta chains came from one sample sequenced in a study of shared T cell receptors in the human thymus. This table comes from immunoSEQ multiplex PCR, and its TCRdb copy is limited to in-frame clones, with some not included. The repertoire has more than 550,000 clones, around 87% of them found once; the top ten carry 0.0094%. The data were also submitted as part of a second study, on human thymus T cells.

Sequences were obtained from thymocytes. The receptors derive from a boy under two years old with a congenital heart defect.

The rearrangement links TRBV13 to TRBJ2-3; D might be TRBD2 (6 bases). Between the trimmed V and J ends, which lost 2 bases and 1 base, there was a span of 13 bases. CDR1 is PRHDT, CDR2 FYEKMQ, per germline (reference sequence). This CDR3 contains 16 residues. The CDR3 reads CASSLPGQRGTDTQYF. Written as DNA, the CDR3 is TGTGCCAGCAGCTTACCCGGGCAGCGGGGCACAGATACGCAGTATTTT.

The chain joins TRBV5-5 to TRBJ1-2, with unresolved D. Germline loops: CDR1 SGHKS, CDR2 YYEKEE (reference sequence). V dropped 5 bases and J dropped 6 bases, with 11 bases sitting between them. The CDR3 extends over 12 amino acids. The CDR3 is CASRSRYDGYTF. In DNA form, the CDR3 reads TGTGCCAGCAGGTCACGGTATGATGGCTACACCTTC.

The V gene is TRBV7-9, the J gene TRBJ2-1, with D possibly being TRBD1 (6 bases). Germline CDR1 SEHNR, CDR2 FQNEAQ (reference sequence). CDR3 length equals 16 residues. The germline V and J ends were trimmed by 0 bases and 5 bases, with 14 bases remaining between them. The CDR3 sequence: CASSLAPGHRNNEQFF. In nucleotides, the CDR3 is TGTGCCAGCAGCTTAGCCCCGGGACATCGGAACAATGAGCAGTTCTTC.

The gene calls are TRBV28 and TRBJ1-2, with 7 bases lining up with TRBD1. V was clipped by 5 bases and J by 6 bases; unmatched bases: 12. Germline-derived CDR1 and CDR2 are MDHEN and SYDVKM. The CDR3 spans 15 residues. The DNA of the CDR3 is TGTGCCAGCAGTCATGCAGGGGGTCACGGTAATGGCTACACCTTC. Residues: CASSHAGGHGNGYTF.

This rearrangement joins TRBV28 to TRBJ2-3; a weak D match, TRBD2 (6 bases). Per the germline V gene, CDR1 is MDHEN and CDR2 is SYDVKM. The CDR3 has 20 residues. V was clipped by 8 bases and J by 1 base, with 31 bases between them. The DNA of the CDR3 is TGTGCCAGCGGTGACTTCGACAGAACTAGCCCCTCTCCTGGCACAGATACGCAGTATTTT. This encodes CASGDFDRTSPSPGTDTQYF.

The J gene is TRBJ2-7, the V gene TRBV14; D may be TRBD2 (6 bases). The CDR3 contains 16 residues. Deletions cut 1 base from V and 2 bases from J, with 15 bases between. Germline loops: CDR1 SGHDN, CDR2 FVKESK. Here the CDR3 DNA reads TGTGCCAGCAGCCAAGGGGAGGACGGATCTACCTACGAGCAGTACTTC. Translating gives CASSQGEDGSTYEQYF.

The chain employs TRBV11-2 and TRBJ2-7; the D gene is possibly TRBD1 (6 bases). CDR1 is SGHAT and CDR2 is FQNNGV in the germline V gene. The V end lost 5 bases, the J end lost 6 bases, and 23 bases lay between the germline ends. This CDR3 is 16 amino acids long. The CDR3 loop is CASSDHRVGATCEQYF. The CDR3 DNA reads TGTGCCAGCAGCGACCACAGGGTTGGGGCTACGTGCGAGCAGTACTTC.

The CDR3, as DNA: TGTGCCAGCAGTTTTGGGCAACTAGCGGGGGACAATAGCACAGATACGCAGTATTTT. This sequence encodes CASSFGQLAGDNSTDTQYF. The chain uses TRBV28 and TRBJ2-3; 11 bases fit TRBD2. This CDR3 is 19 amino acids long. The V segment lost 3 bases and the J segment 0 bases; nucleotides outside the gene matches: 11. From germline, CDR1 is MDHEN and CDR2 SYDVKM.

This rearrangement joins TRBV5-1 to TRBJ2-3, with 14 bases identical to TRBD2. This CDR3 contains 15 residues. Germline trimming cut 4 bases from V and 6 bases from J; bases unmatched to any gene: 4. CDR1 and CDR2 (germline): SGHRS, YFSETQ. CDR3 DNA: TGCGCCAGCAGCACCCGACTAGCGGGGGGGGATACGCAGTATTTT. It encodes CASSTRLAGGDTQYF.

This chain connects TRBV5-1 to TRBJ1-1, with 8 bases lining up with TRBD1. The CDR3 runs to 14 residues. V shed 2 bases and J 1 base; nucleotides not matched to a gene: 1. Germline V CDR1 and CDR2: SGHRS, YFSETQ. For the CDR3, the DNA is TGCGCCAGCAGCTTCAGGGGGCCGAACACTGAAGCTTTCTTT. This codes for CASSFRGPNTEAFF.

The chain has TRBV5-5 and TRBJ1-5; no clear D. Germline V gene data show CDR1 as SGHKS and CDR2 as YYEKEE (reference sequence). V was cut by 0 bases and J by 3 bases, with 10 bases left in between. The CDR3 has 15 residues. As DNA, the CDR3 is TGTGCCAGCAGCTTGGCCGGGAAATCCAATCAGCCCCAGCATTTT. Its protein is CASSLAGKSNQPQHF.

The gene calls are TRBV7-9 and TRBJ1-1; 7 bases are shared with TRBD1. CDR1 is SEHNR and CDR2 is FQNEAQ in the germline V gene (reference sequence). This CDR3 comprises 15 residues. J gave up 3 bases and V 6 bases, and 10 bases lay outside the gene matches. The CDR3 DNA reads TGTGCCAGCAGGGGACGACAGGGCGGGGACACTGAAGCTTTCTTT. Protein: CASRGRQGGDTEAFF.

This sequence joins TRBV6-6 and TRBJ2-5; 7 nucleotides match TRBD2. V lost 2 bases and J lost 4; bases outside the gene matches: 10. CDR1 is MNHNY, CDR2 SVGAGI, per germline (reference sequence). The CDR3 totals 16 residues. CDR3: CASSYGLSSGTETQYF. The CDR3 region has the DNA TGTGCCAGCAGTTACGGCCTGTCTAGCGGTACAGAGACCCAGTACTTC.

The V and J genes are TRBV7-2 and TRBJ2-1, with 9 bases identical to TRBD1. Trimming took 4 bases from V and 4 from J; bases not matched to a gene: 5. CDR3 size: 15 residues. CDR1 SGHTA and CDR2 FQGNSA come from the germline V gene. CDR3 nucleotides: TGTGCCAGCAGCTCGGGGACAGGGAGTTACAATGAGCAGTTCTTC. It codes for CASSSGTGSYNEQFF.

This clone has a single count. CDR3 nucleotide sequence: TGTGCCAGCAGCGCTACCCCCGGGACAGGGATCCGACAGCCCCAGCATTTT. Protein sequence: CASSATPGTGIRQPQHF. The chain employs TRBV9 and TRBJ1-5; TRBD1 aligns across 9 bases. The CDR3 has 17 amino acids. CDR1 and CDR2 (germline): SGDLS, YYNGEE. The V and J ends lost 3 bases and 7 bases, in that order; junction bases with no gene match: 14.

The chain uses TRBV5-6 and TRBJ1-2, with D perhaps TRBD1 (5 bases). V was cut by 3 bases and J by 8 bases, with 20 bases left in between. CDR1 is SGHDT, CDR2 YYEEEE, per germline. The CDR3 has 15 residues. CDR3 DNA: TGTGCCAGCAGCTCGATAGGACAACCCACATGGGGCTACACCTTC. Amino acid sequence: CASSSIGQPTWGYTF. Full variable domain (missing parts from reference TRBV5-6 and TRBJ1-2): DAGVTQSPTHLIKTRGQQVTLRCSPKSGHDTVSWYQQALGQGPQFIFQYYEEEERQRGNFPDRFSGHQFPNYSSELNVNALLLGDSALYLCASSSIGQPTWGYTFGSGTRLTVV.

This clone was recorded only once. The rearrangement links TRBV9 to TRBJ2-7, with TRBD1 identical over 8 bases. V was pared by 3 bases and J by 5 bases, with 10 bases of the junction left unmatched. The CDR3 has 15 residues. CDR1 and CDR2 from the germline V gene are SGDLS and YYNGEE. CDR3 protein: CASSARQGFTNEQYF. The CDR3 bases are TGTGCCAGCAGCGCCCGACAGGGGTTTACCAACGAGCAGTACTTC.

The rearrangement links TRBV6-1 to TRBJ1-1; tentatively, D is TRBD1 (5 bases). Germline CDR1 is MNHNS and CDR2 is SASEGT. CDR3 length: 14 amino acids. V gave up 4 bases and J gave up 1 base, with 10 bases separating them. The CDR3 DNA follows: TGTGCCAGCAGTGGGGGCAGGGAGAACACTGAAGCTTTCTTT. This encodes CASSGGRENTEAFF.

This sequence joins TRBV9 and TRBJ2-5; 16 positions agree with TRBD2. Germline assignment: CDR1 SGDLS and CDR2 YYNGEE. This CDR3 is built from 18 residues. V lost 4 bases and J lost 4; bases outside the gene matches: 10. CDR3 bases: TGTGCCAGCAGCCGTCCCGGGACTAGCGGGGGGGCCGGAGAGACCCAGTACTTC. This encodes CASSRPGTSGGAGETQYF.

CDR3 sequence: CASSLCARGNYGYTF. The CDR3 nucleotides are TGTGCCAGCAGCCTTTGCGCCAGGGGGAACTATGGCTACACCTTC. The chain has TRBV27 and TRBJ1-2, with TRBD1 matching 7 bases. Germline CDR1 reads MNHEY; CDR2 reads SMNVEV (reference sequence). The CDR3 contains 15 residues. The trim removed 6 bases at V and 2 bases at J, leaving 9 bases unmatched.

The chain couples TRBV6-5 to TRBJ2-1; 9 bases map to TRBD2. CDR3 size: 15 residues. CDR1 is MNHEY and CDR2 is SVGAGI in the germline V gene. With V trimmed by 6 bases and J by 4 bases, 7 bases remained unmatched. The CDR3 loop is CASRSGLAPYNEQFF. The CDR3 DNA reads TGTGCCAGCAGATCAGGACTAGCGCCGTACAATGAGCAGTTCTTC.

The V and J genes are TRBV28 and TRBJ1-1; D is unclear. Per the germline V gene, CDR1 is MDHEN and CDR2 is SYDVKM. Trimming removed 4 bases at V and 1 base at J, with 10 bases between. This CDR3 has 14 amino acids. This chain's CDR3 is CASSWADKNTEAFF. In DNA form, the CDR3 reads TGTGCCAGCAGTTGGGCTGACAAGAACACTGAAGCTTTCTTT.

The rearrangement joins TRBV20-1 to TRBJ1-6; D gene uncertain. CDR1 and CDR2 from the germline V gene are DFQATT and SNEGSKA (reference sequence). The V end lost 5 bases, the J end lost 6 bases, and 5 bases lay between the germline ends. CDR3 length: 11 amino acids. CDR3 sequence reads: CSAGSNSPLHF. CDR3 coding DNA: TGCAGTGCTGGCAGTAATTCACCCCTCCACTTT.

V usage is TRBV6-7 and J usage is TRBJ1-1; D is uncertain. TRBV6-7 is designated an ORF whose function remains uncertain. The ends were cut back, 4 bases at V and 0 bases at J, with 15 bases in the middle. This CDR3 has 16 amino acids. CDR3 DNA: TGTGCCAGCAGTTGCCAACGACGGAGAATGAACACTGAAGCTTTCTTT. It yields the protein CASSCQRRRMNTEAFF.

V gene TRBV5-6 combines with J gene TRBJ1-4, with a tentative D call TRBD1 (6 bases). The germline gives CDR1 SGHDT, CDR2 YYEEEE. The CDR3 has 17 amino acids. With 5 bases removed from V and 4 bases from J, the gap between germline ends came to 21 bases. The CDR3 loop reads CASSPGTPGIYNEKLFF. The CDR3 DNA reads TGTGCCAGCAGTCCGGGGACACCCGGGATCTATAATGAAAAACTGTTTTTT.

The gene calls are TRBV4-3 and TRBJ2-3, with TRBD2 matching over 8 bases. Looked up from germline, CDR1 is LGHNA and CDR2 is YSLEER. The CDR3 contains 17 residues. The V segment lost 4 bases and the J segment 5 bases; nucleotides outside the gene matches: 14. The CDR3 nucleotides read TGCGCCAGCAGCCGCGCTGCCGAGCGGGCGGGGGGAGATACGCAGTATTTT. It specifies CASSRAAERAGGDTQYF.

This clone was seen only once. Other DNA sequences within the sample encode an identical CDR3. The gene calls are TRBV28 and TRBJ1-5; D possibly corresponds to TRBD1 (5 bases). Germline loops: CDR1 MDHEN, CDR2 SYDVKM. This CDR3 spans 15 amino acids. V gave up 2 bases and J gave up 1 base, with 9 bases separating them. The CDR3 loop is CASSLGGYSNQPQHF. The CDR3 nucleotides read TGTGCCAGCAGTTTAGGGGGGTACAGCAATCAGCCCCAGCATTTT.